This T cell receptor beta chain was captured by sequencing in a study of blood T cells in healthy people across ages. Whole-study findings and limits: As age increased, TCR beta diversity per million T cells fell in a roughly linear fashion.

It was with a sample-barcoded 5' primer and a J-beta primer mix that a second PCR of roughly 7 to 12 cycles was run. One entry per CDR3 protein results from TCRdb running MiXCR on the 5' RACE reads. In the table there are about 830,000 distinct CDR3 sequences, around 62% of which are singletons. The CDR3 extends over 16 amino acids. The germline gives CDR1 SGHVS, CDR2 FQNEAQ. After removal of 5 bases from V and 4 bases from J, the junction contained 11 bases not matched to a gene. As to this clonotype: Its antigen is currently unknown.

Every donor gave roughly 9.2 milliliters of peripheral blood. Samples had at least 6.5 million PBMCs isolated from them. Extracted total RNA amounted to at least 5.5 micrograms for each sample. This clonotype was sampled from a man younger than 45 in good health. The chain carries TRBV7-8 and TRBJ2-5; 9 nucleotides match TRBD2. Sequences were obtained from blood. This CDR3 reads CASSLTRTSVGETQYF. CDR3 coding DNA: TGTGCCAGCAGCCTGACGAGGACTAGCGTTGGAGAGACCCAGTACTTC. Based on the CDR3 plus reference TRBV7-8 and TRBJ2-5, the full variable domain is GAGVSQSPRYKVAKRGQDVALRCDPISGHVSLFWYQQALGQGPEFLTYFQNEAQLDKSGLPSDRFFAERPEGSVSTLKIQRTQQEDSAVYLCASSLTRTSVGETQYFGPGTRLLVL.